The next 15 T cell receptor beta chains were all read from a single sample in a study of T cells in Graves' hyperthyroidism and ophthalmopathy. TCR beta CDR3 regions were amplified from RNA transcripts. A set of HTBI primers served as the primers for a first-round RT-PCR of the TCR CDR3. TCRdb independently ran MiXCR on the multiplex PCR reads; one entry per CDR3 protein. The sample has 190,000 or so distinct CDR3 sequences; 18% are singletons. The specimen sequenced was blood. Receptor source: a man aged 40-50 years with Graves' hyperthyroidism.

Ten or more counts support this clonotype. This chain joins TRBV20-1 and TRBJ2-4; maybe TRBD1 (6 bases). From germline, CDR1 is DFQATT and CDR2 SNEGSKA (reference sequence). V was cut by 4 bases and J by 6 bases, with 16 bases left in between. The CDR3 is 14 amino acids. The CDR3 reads CSATEGDAINIQYF. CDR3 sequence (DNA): TGCAGTGCTACCGAGGGGGACGCGATAAACATTCAGTACTTC.

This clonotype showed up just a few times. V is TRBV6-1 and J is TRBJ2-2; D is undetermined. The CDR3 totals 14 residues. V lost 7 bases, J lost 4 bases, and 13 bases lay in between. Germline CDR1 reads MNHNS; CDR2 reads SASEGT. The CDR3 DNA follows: TGTGCCAGCACCGGGTTCACGGGCACCGGGGAGCTGTTTTTT. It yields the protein CASTGFTGTGELFF.

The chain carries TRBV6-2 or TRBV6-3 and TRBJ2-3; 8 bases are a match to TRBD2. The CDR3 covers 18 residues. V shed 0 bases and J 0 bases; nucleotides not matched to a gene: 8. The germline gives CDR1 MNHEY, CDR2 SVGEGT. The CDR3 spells CASSYSMVAGLSTDTQYF. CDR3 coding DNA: TGTGCCAGCAGTTACTCGATGGTAGCGGGGCTTAGCACAGATACGCAGTATTTT.

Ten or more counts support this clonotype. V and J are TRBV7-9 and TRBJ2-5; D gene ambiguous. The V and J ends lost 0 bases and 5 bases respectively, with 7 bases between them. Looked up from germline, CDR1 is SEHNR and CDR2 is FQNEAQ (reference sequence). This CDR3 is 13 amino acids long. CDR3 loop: CASSLAGRETQYF. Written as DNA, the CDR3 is TGTGCCAGCAGCTTAGCAGGTCGGGAGACCCAGTACTTC.

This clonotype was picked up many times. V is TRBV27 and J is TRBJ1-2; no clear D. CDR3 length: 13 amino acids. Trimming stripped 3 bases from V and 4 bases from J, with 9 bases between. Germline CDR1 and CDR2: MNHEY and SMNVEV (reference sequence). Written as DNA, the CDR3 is TGTGCCAGCAGTTTGTCTTACAGCTATGGCTACACCTTC. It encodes CASSLSYSYGYTF.

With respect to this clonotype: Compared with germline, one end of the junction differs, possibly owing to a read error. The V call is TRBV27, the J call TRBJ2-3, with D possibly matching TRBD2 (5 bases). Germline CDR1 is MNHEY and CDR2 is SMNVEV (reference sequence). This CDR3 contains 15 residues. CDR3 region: CASNLSPEGTDAQYF. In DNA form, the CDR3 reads TGTGCCAGCAATTTATCGCCCGAGGGCACAGATGCGCAGTATTTT.

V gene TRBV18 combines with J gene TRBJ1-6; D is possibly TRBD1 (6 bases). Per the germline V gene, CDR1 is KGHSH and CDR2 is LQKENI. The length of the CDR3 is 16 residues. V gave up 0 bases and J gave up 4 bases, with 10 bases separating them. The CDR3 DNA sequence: TGTGCCAGCTCACCACCGACAGGAGGGTATAATTCACCCCTCCACTTT. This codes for CASSPPTGGYNSPLHF.

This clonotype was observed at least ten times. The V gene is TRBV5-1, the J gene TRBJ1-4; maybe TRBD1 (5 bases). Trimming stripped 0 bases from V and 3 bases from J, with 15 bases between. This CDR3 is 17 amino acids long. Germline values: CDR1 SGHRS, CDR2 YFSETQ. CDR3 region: CASSLVGAQNANEKLFF. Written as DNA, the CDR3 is TGCGCCAGCAGCTTGGTCGGGGCCCAGAACGCTAATGAAAAACTGTTTTTT.

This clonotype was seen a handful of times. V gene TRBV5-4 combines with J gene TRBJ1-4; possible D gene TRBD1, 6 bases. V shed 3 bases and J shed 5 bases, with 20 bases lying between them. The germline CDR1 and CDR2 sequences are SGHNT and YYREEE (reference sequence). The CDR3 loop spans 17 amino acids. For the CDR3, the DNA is TGTGCCAGCAGCTCCCTCAAAGAACGGGACATCAATGAAAAACTGTTTTTT. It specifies CASSSLKERDINEKLFF.

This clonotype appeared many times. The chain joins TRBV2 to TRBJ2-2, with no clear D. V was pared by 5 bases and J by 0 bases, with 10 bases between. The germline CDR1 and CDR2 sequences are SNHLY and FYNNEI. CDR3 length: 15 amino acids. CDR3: CASSWAAANTGELFF. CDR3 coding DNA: TGTGCCAGCAGTTGGGCGGCAGCGAACACCGGGGAGCTGTTTTTT.

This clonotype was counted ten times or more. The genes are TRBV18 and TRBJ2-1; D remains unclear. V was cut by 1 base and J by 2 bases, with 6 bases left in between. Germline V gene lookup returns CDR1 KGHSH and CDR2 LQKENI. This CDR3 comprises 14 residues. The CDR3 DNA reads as TGTGCCAGCTCACCACTTGAGGCCTACAATGAGCAGTTCTTC. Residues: CASSPLEAYNEQFF.

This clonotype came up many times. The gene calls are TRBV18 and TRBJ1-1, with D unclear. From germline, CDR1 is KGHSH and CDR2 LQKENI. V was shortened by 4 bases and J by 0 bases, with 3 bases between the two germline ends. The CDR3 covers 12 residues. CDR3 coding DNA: TGTGCCAGCTCACAAATGAACACTGAAGCTTTCTTT. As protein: CASSQMNTEAFF.

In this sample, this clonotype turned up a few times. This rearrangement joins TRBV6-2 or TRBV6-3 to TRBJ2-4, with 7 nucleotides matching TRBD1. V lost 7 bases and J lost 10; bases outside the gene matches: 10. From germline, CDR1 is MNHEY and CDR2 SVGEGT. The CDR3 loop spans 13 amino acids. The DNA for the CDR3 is TGTGCCAGCACCACTGGGGACAGACTGATTCAGTACTTC. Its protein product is CASTTGDRLIQYF.

The CDR3 here is CSVERFETGELFF. DNA for the CDR3: TGCAGCGTTGAGCGATTCGAAACCGGGGAGCTGTTTTTT. The chain joins TRBV29-1 to TRBJ2-2; no clear D gene. CDR1 and CDR2 (germline): SQVTM, ANQGSEA. V was cut by 3 bases and J by 5 bases, with 10 bases left in between. The CDR3 contains 13 residues.

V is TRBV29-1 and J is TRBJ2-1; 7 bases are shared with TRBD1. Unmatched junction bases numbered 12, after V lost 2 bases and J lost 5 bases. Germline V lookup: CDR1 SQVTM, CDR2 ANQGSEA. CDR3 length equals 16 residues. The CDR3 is CSVEQGQAVYDNEQFF. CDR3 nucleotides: TGCAGCGTTGAACAAGGACAGGCAGTATATGACAATGAGCAGTTCTTC.